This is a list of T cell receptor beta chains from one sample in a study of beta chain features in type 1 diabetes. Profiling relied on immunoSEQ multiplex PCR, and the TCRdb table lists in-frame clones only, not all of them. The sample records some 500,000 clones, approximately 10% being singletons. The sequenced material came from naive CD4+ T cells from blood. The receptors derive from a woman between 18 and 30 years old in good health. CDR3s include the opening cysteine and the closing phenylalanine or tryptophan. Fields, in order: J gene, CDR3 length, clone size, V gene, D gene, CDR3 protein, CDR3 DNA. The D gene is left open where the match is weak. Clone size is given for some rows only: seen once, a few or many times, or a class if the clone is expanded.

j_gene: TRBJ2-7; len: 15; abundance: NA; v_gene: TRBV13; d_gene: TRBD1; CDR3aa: CASSLVDRDGYEQYF; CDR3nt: TGTGCCAGCAGCTTAGTAGACAGGGATGGCTACGAGCAGTACTTC
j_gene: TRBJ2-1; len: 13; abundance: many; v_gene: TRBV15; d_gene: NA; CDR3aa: CATSRAGVNEQFF; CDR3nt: TGTGCCACCAGCAGAGCAGGGGTCAATGAGCAGTTCTTC
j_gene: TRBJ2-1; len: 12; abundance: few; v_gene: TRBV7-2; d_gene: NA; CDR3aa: CASSLAKNEQFF; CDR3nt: TGTGCCAGCAGCTTAGCGAAGAATGAGCAGTTCTTC
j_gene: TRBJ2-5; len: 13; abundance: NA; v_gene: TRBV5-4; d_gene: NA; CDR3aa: CASSLDGPGAQYF; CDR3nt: TGTGCCAGCAGTCTCGACGGTCCCGGGGCCCAGTACTTC
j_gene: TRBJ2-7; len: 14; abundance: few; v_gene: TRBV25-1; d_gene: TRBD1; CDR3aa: CASSEQGADYEQYF; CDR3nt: TGTGCCAGCAGCGAGCAGGGGGCAGACTACGAGCAGTACTTC
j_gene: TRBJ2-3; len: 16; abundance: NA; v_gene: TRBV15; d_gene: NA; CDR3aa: CATSRDLAGPTDTQYF; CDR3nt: TGTGCCACCAGCAGAGATCTGGCAGGTCCCACAGATACGCAGTATTTT
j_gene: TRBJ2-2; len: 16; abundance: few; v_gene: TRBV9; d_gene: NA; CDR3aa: CASSVAAGLNTGELFF; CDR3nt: TGTGCCAGCAGCGTAGCGGCGGGGCTGAACACCGGGGAGCTGTTTTTT
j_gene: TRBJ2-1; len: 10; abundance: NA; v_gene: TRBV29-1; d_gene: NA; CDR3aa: CSTLHNEQFF; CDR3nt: TGCAGCACCCTCCACAATGAGCAGTTCTTC
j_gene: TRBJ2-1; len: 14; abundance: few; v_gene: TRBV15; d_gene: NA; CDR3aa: CATSREISYNEQFF; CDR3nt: TGTGCCACCAGCAGAGAGATCTCCTACAATGAGCAGTTCTTC
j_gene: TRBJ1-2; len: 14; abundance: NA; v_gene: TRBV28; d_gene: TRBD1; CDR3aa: CASRVLGTGDGYTF; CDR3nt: TGTGCCAGCAGGGTTCTTGGGACAGGGGATGGCTACACCTTC
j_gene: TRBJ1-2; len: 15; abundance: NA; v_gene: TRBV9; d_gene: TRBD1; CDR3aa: CASSVGQARNYGYTF; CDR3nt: TGTGCCAGCAGCGTCGGACAGGCGAGAAACTATGGCTACACCTTC
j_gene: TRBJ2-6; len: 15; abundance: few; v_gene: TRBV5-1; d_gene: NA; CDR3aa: CASSLDPGPPLVLTF; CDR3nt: TGCGCCAGCAGCTTGGACCCGGGGCCACCTTTAGTCCTGACTTTC
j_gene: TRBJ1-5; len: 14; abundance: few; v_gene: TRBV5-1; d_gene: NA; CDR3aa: CASSLEGGGQPQHF; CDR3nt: TGCGCCAGCAGCTTGGAAGGTGGAGGCCAGCCCCAGCATTTT
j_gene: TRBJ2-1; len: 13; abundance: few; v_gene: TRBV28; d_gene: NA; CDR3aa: CASSLQQGLGWIF; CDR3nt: TGTGCCAGCAGTTTACAACAGGGTCTAGGTTGGATCTTC
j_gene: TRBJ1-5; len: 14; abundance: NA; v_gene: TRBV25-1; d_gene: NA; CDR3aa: CASSPRQSNQPQHF; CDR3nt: TGTGCCAGCAGTCCCCGACAGAGCAATCAGCCCCAGCATTTT
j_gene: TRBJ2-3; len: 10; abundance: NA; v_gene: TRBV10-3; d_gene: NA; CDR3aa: CANTTDTQYF; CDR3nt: TGTGCCAATACGACAGATACGCAGTATTTT
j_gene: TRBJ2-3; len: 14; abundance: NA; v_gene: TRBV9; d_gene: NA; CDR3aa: CASSAQTGSDTQYF; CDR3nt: TGTGCCAGCAGCGCCCAGACAGGATCAGATACGCAGTATTTT
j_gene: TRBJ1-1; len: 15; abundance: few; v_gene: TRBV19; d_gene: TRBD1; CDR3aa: CASSTGTGGFAEAFF; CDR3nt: TGTGCCAGTAGTACCGGGACAGGGGGCTTCGCTGAAGCTTTCTTT
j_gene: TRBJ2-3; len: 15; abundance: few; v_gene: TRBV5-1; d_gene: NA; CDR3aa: CASSLASWQGDTQYF; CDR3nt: TGCGCCAGCAGCTTGGCCTCGTGGCAGGGGGATACGCAGTATTTT
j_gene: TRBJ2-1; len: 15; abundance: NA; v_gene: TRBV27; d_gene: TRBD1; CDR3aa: CASTKDRGRFNEQFF; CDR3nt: TGTGCCAGCACCAAGGACAGGGGGCGATTCAATGAGCAGTTCTTC
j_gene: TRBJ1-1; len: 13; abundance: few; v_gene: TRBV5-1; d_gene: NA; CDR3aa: CASSLVPGPEAFF; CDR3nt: TGCGCCAGCAGCTTGGTTCCGGGCCCCGAAGCTTTCTTT
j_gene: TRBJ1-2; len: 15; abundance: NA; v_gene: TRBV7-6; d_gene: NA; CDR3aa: CASSKNRNNNYGYTF; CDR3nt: TGTGCCAGCAGCAAAAACAGGAACAATAACTATGGCTACACCTTC
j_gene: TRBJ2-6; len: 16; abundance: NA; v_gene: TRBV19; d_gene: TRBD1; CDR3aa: CASSSWTGLGANVLTF; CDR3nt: TGTGCCAGTAGTTCCTGGACAGGGCTTGGGGCCAACGTCCTGACTTTC
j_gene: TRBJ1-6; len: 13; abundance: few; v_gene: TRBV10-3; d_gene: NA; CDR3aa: CAISERDNSPLHF; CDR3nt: TGTGCCATCAGTGAACGCGATAATTCACCCCTCCACTTT
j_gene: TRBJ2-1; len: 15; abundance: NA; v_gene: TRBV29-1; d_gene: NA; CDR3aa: CSTSLTVDSYNEQFF; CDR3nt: TGCAGTACCAGTCTGACGGTGGACTCCTACAATGAGCAGTTCTTC
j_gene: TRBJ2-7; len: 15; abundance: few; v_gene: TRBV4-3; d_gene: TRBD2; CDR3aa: CASSQDGRGGYEQYF; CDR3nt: TGCGCCAGCAGCCAAGATGGGAGGGGAGGCTACGAGCAGTACTTC
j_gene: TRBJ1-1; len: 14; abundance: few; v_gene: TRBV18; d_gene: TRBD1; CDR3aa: CASSKQGLNTEAFF; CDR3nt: TGTGCCAGCTCAAAACAGGGGCTGAACACTGAAGCTTTCTTT
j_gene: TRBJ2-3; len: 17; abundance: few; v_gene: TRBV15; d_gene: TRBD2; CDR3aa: CATSPITTSGNTDTQYF; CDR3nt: TGTGCCACCAGCCCCATTACGACTAGCGGTAACACAGATACGCAGTATTTT
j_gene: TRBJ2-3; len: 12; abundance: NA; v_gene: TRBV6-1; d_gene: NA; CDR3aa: CASRDDISKEYF; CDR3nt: TGTGCCAGCAGGGATGACATTTCAAAGGAGTATTTT
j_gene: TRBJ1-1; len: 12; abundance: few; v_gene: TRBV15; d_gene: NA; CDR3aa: CATSRDQGVAFF; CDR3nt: TGTGCCACCAGCAGAGATCAAGGGGTGGCTTTCTTT
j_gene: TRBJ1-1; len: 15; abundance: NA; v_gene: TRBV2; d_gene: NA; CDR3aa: CASSDPPRGETEAFF; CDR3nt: TGTGCCAGCAGTGACCCCCCCCGGGGTGAGACTGAAGCTTTCTTT
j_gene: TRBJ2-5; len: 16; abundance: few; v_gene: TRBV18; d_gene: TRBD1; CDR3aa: CASSRLGQGRGETQYF; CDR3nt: TGTGCCAGCTCTCGGCTGGGACAGGGAAGGGGTGAGACCCAGTACTTC
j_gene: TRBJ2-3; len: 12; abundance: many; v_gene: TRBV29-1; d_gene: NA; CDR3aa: CSVVFGKDTQYF; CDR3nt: TGCAGCGTTGTCTTCGGGAAAGATACGCAGTATTTT